This is a list of T cell receptor beta chains from one sample in a study of metastatic and nonmetastatic thyroid tumors. TCRdb reprocessed the PCR reads using MiXCR. The profile covers 11,000 or so clones, with around two fifths appearing a single time and 16% taken by the ten largest. Sample: tumor tissue. These receptors all stem from a female donor with papillary thyroid cancer or a benign thyroid nodule (not recorded which). Some clones in this sample may be carry-over from other donors' samples. Each CDR3 is given without its conserved first and last residue. The order of the fields is V gene, CDR3 protein.

>TRBV12-3/TRBV12-4
ASSFGQGYQPQH
>TRBV11-2
ASSLEGPPRRNEQF
>TRBV3-1
ASSQDLPGAGYT
>TRBV7-9
ASSPASNEQF
>TRBV12-3/TRBV12-4
ASSYRINSPLH
>TRBV2
ASSPRTGETTEAF
>TRBV6-2/TRBV6-3
ASSYSTNEQF
>TRBV12-3/TRBV12-4
ASSLSSRGANYGYT
>TRBV6-5
ASSSPFGVNSGNTIY
>TRBV6-5
ASSSIGAYEQY
>TRBV6-2/TRBV6-3
ASSYLPGRSSYEQY
>TRBV11-3
ASSLEVADEQF
>TRBV12-3/TRBV12-4
ASSFIHTGTGEAETQY
>TRBV7-3
ASSPGGGYNEQF
>TRBV12-3/TRBV12-4
ASRRYNRGPTSYEQY
>TRBV4-2
ASTSAGGYNEQF
>TRBV2
ASSDTLSNSPLH
>TRBV6-2/TRBV6-3
ASSQLRGSGNTIY
>TRBV7-2
ASSSWKGSDTQY
>TRBV11-2
ASSPFRQGGGSGEQY
>TRBV9
ASSYSGVSYNEQF
>TRBV20-1
SAPKWGGASAEAF
>TRBV6-5
ASSYSAGALPPYEQY
>TRBV10-3
ASDTADSNQPQH
>TRBV5-1
ASSLGALYEQY
>TRBV6-1
ASSELAGYEQY
>TRBV6-1
ASSRTGQLNTEAF
>TRBV7-2
ASSSRELTDTQY
>TRBV11-2
ASLRLAGGRSSYNEQF
>TRBV6-1
ASRFTGGYEQY
>TRBV27
ASSPHPGTGDQPQH
>TRBV15
ATSRGRGGNEQF
>TRBV24-1
ATSDFRDSRTDTQY
>TRBV30
AWSVGRRVTDTQY
>TRBV6-1
ASIRTSGSIPDTQY
>TRBV2
ASSDTGRESEQY
>TRBV6-2/TRBV6-3
ASRPTGAGANVLT
>TRBV27
ASRPGLRYSGANVLT
>TRBV6-2/TRBV6-3
ASSYSGSGSWSNQPQH
>TRBV6-2/TRBV6-3
ACSYRGQANSPLH
>TRBV28
ASSGQDLNGYT
>TRBV5-6
ASSSGGHTQY
>TRBV6-5
ASSYGGDPYEQY
>TRBV24-1
ATSDPGVRGSDTQY
>TRBV19
ASSSGTGGSSEKLF
>TRBV9
ASSVGRVAQGYT
>TRBV5-1
ASRITPRQGNYGYT
>TRBV27
ASSLRTGTGNTIY
>TRBV18
ASFLNGELF
>TRBV11-2
ASSLWRGNEQF
>TRBV5-6
ASSPGMGGFPYEQY